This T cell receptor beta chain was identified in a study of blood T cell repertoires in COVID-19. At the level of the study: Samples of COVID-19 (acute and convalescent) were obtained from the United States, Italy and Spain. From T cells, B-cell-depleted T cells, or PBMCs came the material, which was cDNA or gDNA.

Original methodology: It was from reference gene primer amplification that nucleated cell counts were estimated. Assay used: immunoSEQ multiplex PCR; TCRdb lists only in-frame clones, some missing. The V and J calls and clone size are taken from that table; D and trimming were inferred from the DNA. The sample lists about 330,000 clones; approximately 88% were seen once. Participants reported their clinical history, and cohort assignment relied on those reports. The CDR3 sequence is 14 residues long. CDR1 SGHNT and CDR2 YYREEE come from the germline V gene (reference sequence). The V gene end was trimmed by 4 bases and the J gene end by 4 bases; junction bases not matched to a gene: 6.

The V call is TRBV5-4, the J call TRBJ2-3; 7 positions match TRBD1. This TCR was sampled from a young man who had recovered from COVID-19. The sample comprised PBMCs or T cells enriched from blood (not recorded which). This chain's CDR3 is CASSPGDRADTQYF. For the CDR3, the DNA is TGTGCCAGCAGCCCAGGGGACAGAGCAGATACGCAGTATTTT.